A single sample gave rise to the 29 T cell receptor beta chains below, sequenced in a study of T cells in Graves' hyperthyroidism and ophthalmopathy. The CDR3 regions of TCR beta were amplified from RNA transcripts. HTBI primers were employed in a first-round RT-PCR of the TCR CDR3. TCRdb reanalysed the multiplex PCR reads using MiXCR and keeps one entry per CDR3 protein. The data hold a few hundred thousand distinct CDR3 sequences, with more than 15% observed a single time. The material sequenced was blood. The receptors were gathered from a young woman with Graves' hyperthyroidism.

There are many counts of this clonotype. The chain joins TRBV11-2 to TRBJ2-2; the D gene is possibly TRBD2 (5 bases). V gave up 3 bases and J gave up 4 bases, with 9 bases separating them. The germline V gene encodes CDR1 SGHAT and CDR2 FQNNGV. This CDR3 contains 14 residues. CDR3 sequence: CASSFGLGTGELFF. CDR3 DNA: TGTGCCAGCAGCTTCGGACTGGGCACCGGGGAGCTGTTTTTT.

This clonotype appeared many times. V and J are TRBV28 and TRBJ2-3; D gene unclear. Trimming cost V 5 bases and J 2 bases, with 8 bases left between them. The CDR3 totals 13 residues. Germline CDR1 is MDHEN and CDR2 is SYDVKM. CDR3 residues: CASSSYDTDTQYF. The CDR3 coding sequence is TGTGCCAGCAGTAGTTACGACACAGATACGCAGTATTTT.

This clonotype appeared many times. The chain carries TRBV6-1 and TRBJ2-7; tentative D call: TRBD1 (6 bases). V lost 5 bases and J lost 2, with 10 bases in between. The germline V gene encodes CDR1 MNHNS and CDR2 SASEGT. This CDR3 is 13 amino acids long. CDR3 in amino acids: CASSWQGTYEQYF. CDR3 coding DNA: TGTGCCAGCAGTTGGCAGGGGACCTACGAGCAGTACTTC.

The genes are TRBV20-1 and TRBJ2-7; 11 bases align to TRBD2. In germline, CDR1 is DFQATT, CDR2 SNEGSKA (reference sequence). V trimming: 4 bases; J trimming: 4 bases; junction bases outside the gene matches: 9. This CDR3 is built from 15 residues. CDR3 protein: CSATSSGTSGYEQYF. The CDR3 DNA follows: TGCAGTGCTACCAGTTCCGGGACTAGCGGTTACGAGCAGTACTTC.

This chain uses TRBV5-6 with TRBJ2-2; the D gene is possibly TRBD2 (5 bases). Germline CDR1 SGHDT, CDR2 YYEEEE. V was cut by 4 bases and J by 6 bases, with 19 bases left in between. The CDR3 length is 16 residues. The CDR3 reads CASSRRRDGFAGELFF. The DNA of the CDR3 is TGTGCCAGCAGCCGCCGCCGGGATGGATTCGCCGGGGAGCTGTTTTTT.

This clonotype has a handful of counts. The junction differs from germline at one of its ends, possibly a read error. V and J are TRBV3-1 and TRBJ2-7; TRBD2 agrees at 12 bases. The germline V gene has CDR1 LGHDT and CDR2 YNNKEL (reference sequence). The length of the CDR3 is 14 residues. CDR3 bases: TGTGCCGGCAGCCTGACTAGCGGGAGTGGCGAGCAGTACTTC. Protein sequence: CAGSLTSGSGEQYF.

This clonotype came up a few times. The chain uses TRBV10-3 and TRBJ2-2, with 11 bases fitting TRBD1. Germline CDR1 and CDR2: ENHRY and SYGVKD. This CDR3 contains 16 residues. With 7 bases clipped from V and 4 bases from J, the junction kept 8 bases outside the gene matches. The CDR3 bases are TGTGCCATCACCGACGGACAGGGGGCAAGCACCGGGGAGCTGTTTTTT. Its translation is CAITDGQGASTGELFF.

In this sample, this clonotype turned up many times. The chain links TRBV4-2 to TRBJ1-1, with TRBD1 as a possible D gene (5 bases). Trimming removed 0 bases at V and 0 bases at J, with 11 bases between. CDR3 length: 16 amino acids. The germline V gene has CDR1 LGHNA and CDR2 YNFKEQ. CDR3 in amino acids: CASSQDRVSVNTEAFF. In DNA, the CDR3 is TGTGCCAGCAGCCAAGACAGGGTTTCGGTGAACACTGAAGCTTTCTTT.

This clonotype was seen many times. V is TRBV27 and J is TRBJ1-5; 8 bases agree with TRBD1. Trimming cost V 5 bases and J 6 bases; bases outside gene matches: 12. This CDR3 is 16 amino acids long. Germline CDR1 MNHEY, CDR2 SMNVEV (reference sequence). The CDR3 DNA follows: TGTGCCAGCAGTCTTACCTCGGACAGGGACGGTCAGCCCCAGCATTTT. Its protein is CASSLTSDRDGQPQHF.

This clonotype was recorded a few times. The CDR3 protein is CSVPGTTSYEQYF. CDR3 DNA: TGCAGTGTCCCCGGGACTACCTCCTACGAGCAGTACTTC. The chain couples TRBV20-1 to TRBJ2-7, with 7 bases fitting TRBD2. Germline-derived CDR1 and CDR2 are DFQATT and SNEGSKA (reference sequence). This CDR3 has 13 amino acids. V gave up 7 bases and J gave up 0 bases; unmatched junction bases: 6.

V usage is TRBV5-5 and J usage is TRBJ2-3, with TRBD2 identical over 13 bases. The CDR3 consists of 17 residues. V dropped 2 bases and J dropped 4; count of bases not matched to a gene: 7. CDR1 is SGHKS and CDR2 is YYEKEE in the germline V gene (reference sequence). This CDR3 reads CASSFRLAGGRADTQYF. For the CDR3, the DNA is TGTGCCAGCAGCTTCAGACTAGCGGGAGGTCGGGCAGATACGCAGTATTTT.

This clonotype occurred a few times. J is TRBJ2-3 and V is TRBV14; 13 bases agree with TRBD2. CDR1 is SGHDN, CDR2 FVKESK, per germline. The CDR3 has 17 amino acids. The ends lost 0 bases at V and 6 bases at J; junction bases unmatched: 6. CDR3 DNA sequence: TGTGCCAGCAGCCAAGATCTGACTAGCGGGAGGACTGATACGCAGTATTTT. Amino acid sequence: CASSQDLTSGRTDTQYF. Together with reference TRBV14 and TRBJ2-3, the CDR3 gives the full variable domain: EAGVTQFPSHSVIEKGQTVTLRCDPISGHDNLYWYRRVMGKEIKFLLHFVKESKQDESGMPNNRFLAERTGGTYSTLKVQPAELEDSGVYFCASSQDLTSGRTDTQYFGPGTRLTVL.

This clonotype was counted only a few times. This sequence joins TRBV15 and TRBJ1-5; D unclear. CDR3 length equals 14 residues. The germline CDR1 and CDR2 sequences are LNHNV and YYDKDF (reference sequence). Trimming removed 0 bases from V and 3 bases from J, with 6 bases in between. In nucleotides, the CDR3 is TGTGCCACCAGCAGAGATAACACCAATCAGCCCCAGCATTTT. It is translated as CATSRDNTNQPQHF.

Ten or more counts support this clonotype. The V and J genes are TRBV20-1 and TRBJ1-2; TRBD1 aligns across 11 bases. Germline V CDR1 and CDR2: DFQATT, SNEGSKA (reference sequence). V shed 5 bases and J 8 bases; nucleotides not matched to a gene: 4. This CDR3 has 12 amino acids. CDR3 region: CSAARTGGGYTF. The CDR3 bases are TGCAGTGCTGCCCGGACAGGGGGCGGCTACACCTTC.

This clonotype was observed at least ten times. J is TRBJ2-7 and V is TRBV11-2; no definite D call. The V gene lost 2 bases and the J gene lost 7 bases, with 24 bases spanning the gap. Germline V gives CDR1 SGHAT, CDR2 FQNNGV. This CDR3 is 17 amino acids long. DNA of the CDR3: TGTGCCAGCAGCTTAATTCCGTCGGGTCGGATTGAAGCGGAGCAGTACTTC. It yields the protein CASSLIPSGRIEAEQYF.

This clonotype was found many times. The V and J genes are TRBV20-1 and TRBJ2-7, with 7 positions matching TRBD1. The length of the CDR3 is 15 residues. V lost 5 bases, J lost 2 bases, and 12 bases stayed unmatched. Germline V gives CDR1 DFQATT, CDR2 SNEGSKA (reference sequence). The CDR3 is CSARTMGQNTYEQYF. In DNA form, the CDR3 reads TGCAGTGCTCGCACGATGGGACAGAATACCTACGAGCAGTACTTC.

The sample holds many counts of this clonotype. The V gene is TRBV6-5, the J gene TRBJ2-5; D uncertain. Trimming pared 2 bases from V and 4 bases from J, leaving 14 bases between. Germline V CDR1 and CDR2: MNHEY, SVGAGI. This CDR3 has 15 amino acids. The CDR3 loop reads CASSYDASRAETQYF. In nucleotides, the CDR3 is TGTGCCAGCAGTTACGATGCCTCTAGGGCAGAGACCCAGTACTTC.

This sequence joins TRBV20-1 and TRBJ2-7; 8 nucleotides agree with TRBD2. Trimming took 0 bases from V and 3 from J; bases not matched to a gene: 10. The CDR3 is 16 amino acids. Germline-derived CDR1 and CDR2 are DFQATT and SNEGSKA (reference sequence). CDR3 region: CSARDRGGLVGYEQYF. CDR3 nucleotides: TGCAGTGCTAGAGATCGGGGGGGCCTAGTGGGCTACGAGCAGTACTTC.

This clonotype came up many times. In DNA, the CDR3 is TGTGCCTGGAGTGCGGGCCCAGCGGAGACCCAGTACTTC. It specifies CAWSAGPAETQYF. The chain is built from TRBV30 and TRBJ2-5; D unresolved. In germline, CDR1 is GTSNPN, CDR2 SVGIG (reference sequence). V dropped 1 base and J dropped 5 bases, with 11 bases sitting between them. The CDR3 length is 13 residues.

This clonotype has only one observation. The junction and the germline gene differ at one end; a read error may be behind it. As DNA, the CDR3 is TGTGCCAGCAGCCTAGGGGGTCGGGGCTACAATGAGCAGTATTTC. It is translated as CASSLGGRGYNEQYF. This chain uses TRBV7-2 with TRBJ2-1, with D possibly matching TRBD1 (6 bases). The CDR3 has 15 residues. The germline gives CDR1 SGHTA, CDR2 FQGNSA.

There are many counts of this clonotype. The rearrangement uses TRBV7-2 and TRBJ2-2; 10 bases map to TRBD2. Unmatched junction bases numbered 12, after V lost 1 base and J lost 4 bases. This CDR3 contains 19 residues. Germline values: CDR1 SGHTA, CDR2 FQGNSA. The CDR3 reads CASSLVGRLAGVGTGELFF. The CDR3, as DNA: TGTGCCAGCAGCTTAGTAGGTCGGCTAGCGGGAGTTGGCACCGGGGAGCTGTTTTTT.

This clonotype showed up just once. With a much larger clone just one base away, this may be a read error. V and J are TRBV6-5 and TRBJ2-7; possibly TRBD1 or TRBD2 for D (5 bases each). Germline V gives CDR1 MNHEY, CDR2 SVGAGI. The CDR3 is 13 amino acids. In DNA form, the CDR3 reads TGTACCAGCAGCGATGGGACCAATACCGGGCAGTACTTC. Residues: CTSSDGTNTGQYF.

V and J are TRBV10-3 and TRBJ1-1; D is ambiguous. The CDR3 runs to 13 residues. From germline, CDR1 is ENHRY and CDR2 SYGVKD. V gave up 8 bases and J gave up 2 bases, with 12 bases separating them. The DNA for the CDR3 is TGTGCCATCGGCCACTCTATTAACACTGAAGCTTTCTTT. Translation: CAIGHSINTEAFF.

This clonotype was picked up many times. The chain joins TRBV7-9 to TRBJ2-1, with TRBD2 matching 9 bases. The trim removed 5 bases at V and 8 bases at J, leaving 7 bases unmatched. The germline V gene has CDR1 SEHNR and CDR2 FQNEAQ (reference sequence). CDR3 length equals 14 residues. Here the CDR3 reads CASSQIGTSHEQFF. The CDR3 nucleotides read TGTGCCAGCAGCCAAATTGGGACTAGCCATGAGCAGTTCTTC.

The chain links TRBV27 to TRBJ1-6; tentatively, D is TRBD1 (6 bases). The germline V gene encodes CDR1 MNHEY and CDR2 SMNVEV (reference sequence). This CDR3 contains 16 residues. The ends were cut back, 4 bases at V and 3 bases at J, with 13 bases in the middle. The CDR3 is CASSSGTPDYNSPLHF. The CDR3 DNA follows: TGTGCCAGCAGTTCCGGGACACCAGACTATAATTCACCCCTCCACTTT.

The chain has TRBV7-2 and TRBJ1-4, with D possibly being TRBD1 (5 bases). The germline CDR1 and CDR2 sequences are SGHTA and FQGNSA. Trimming stripped 1 base from V and 2 bases from J, with 8 bases between. This CDR3 contains 15 residues. As DNA, the CDR3 is TGTGCCAGCAGCTTAGTGGGACCGACTAATGAAAAACTGTTTTTT. As protein: CASSLVGPTNEKLFF.

Ten or more counts support this clonotype. This chain connects TRBV11-2 to TRBJ1-1; 12 bases line up with TRBD1. This CDR3 is 16 amino acids long. V trimming: 1 base; J trimming: 4 bases; junction bases outside the gene matches: 4. CDR1 and CDR2 from the germline V gene are SGHAT and FQNNGV. The CDR3 bases are TGTGCCAGCAGCTTAGGGGACAGGGGGCATGTCACTGAAGCTTTCTTT. Residues: CASSLGDRGHVTEAFF.

This clonotype was seen ten or more times. V and J are TRBV9 and TRBJ1-1; D not certain. Trimming removed 5 bases from V and 3 bases from J, with 11 bases in between. This CDR3 has 13 residues. The germline V gene encodes CDR1 SGDLS and CDR2 YYNGEE. CDR3 nucleotides: TGTGCCAGCAGTGTGGGGAGGGACACTGAAGCTTTCTTT. Its translation: CASSVGRDTEAFF.

This clonotype was counted ten times or more. The rearrangement joins TRBV5-1 to TRBJ2-7; TRBD2 matches 8 bases. Germline V CDR1 and CDR2: SGHRS, YFSETQ. The V gene end was trimmed by 1 base and the J gene end by 6 bases; junction bases not matched to a gene: 6. CDR3 size: 14 residues. The CDR3, as DNA: TGCGCCAGCAGCTTGTCGGGAGGGCCTTTCGAGCAGTACTTC. Protein product: CASSLSGGPFEQYF.